One sample yielded the 18 T cell receptor beta chains listed below, sequenced in a study of T cell changes during pregnancy in multiple sclerosis (dated by TCRdb to the late 2010s). Library prep was done by the immunoSEQ multiplex PCR assay. The immuneACCESS repertoire file appears here via TCRdb, limited to in-frame rearrangements. These files lack a portion of the clones; in checked studies, under half of the deficit traces to unresolved V genes, and the cause of the others is not known. The sample table records 50,000 to 65,000 clones; approximately 90% of these occur just once. Jointly, the top ten make up 0.7% to 0.8% of the sample. This specimen consisted of CD4+ T cells from peripheral blood mononuclear cells, obtained in the first trimester of pregnancy. These receptor sequences come from a female donor with multiple sclerosis, enrolled in a pregnancy study.

The chain combines TRBV9 with TRBJ2-3; 8 bases fit TRBD2. The CDR3 is made up of 15 amino acids. Losses at the gene ends were 2 bases for V and 5 bases for J; bases not matched to a gene: 7. Germline V gene lookup returns CDR1 SGDLS and CDR2 YYNGEE. The CDR3 region has the DNA TGTGCCAGCAGCGTTGGTAGCGGGGCTGGAGATACGCAGTATTTT. This codes for CASSVGSGAGDTQYF. Looking up the rest from reference TRBV9 and TRBJ2-3 gives the full variable domain: DSGVTQTPKHLITATGQRVTLRCSPRSGDLSVYWYQQSLDQGLQFLIQYYNGEERAKGNILERFSAQQFPDLHSELNLSSLELGDSALYFCASSVGSGAGDTQYFGPGTRLTVL.

The V gene is TRBV28, the J gene TRBJ1-2, with TRBD1 identical over 9 bases. CDR3 length equals 15 residues. V was pared by 3 bases and J by 7 bases, with 9 bases of the junction left unmatched. Germline assignment: CDR1 MDHEN and CDR2 SYDVKM. CDR3 sequence reads: CASSLTGTGQGGYTF. The CDR3 bases are TGTGCCAGCAGTTTGACCGGGACAGGGCAGGGTGGCTACACCTTC.

The rearrangement joins TRBV15 to TRBJ1-4; possibly TRBD1 for D (6 bases). The germline V gene encodes CDR1 LNHNV and CDR2 YYDKDF (reference sequence). Trimming cost V 2 bases and J 4 bases, with 11 bases left between them. This CDR3 region has 15 residues. Written as DNA, the CDR3 is TGTGCCACCAGCAGACTGGACAGCCGTAATGAAAAACTGTTTTTT. This encodes CATSRLDSRNEKLFF.

The J gene is TRBJ2-7, the V gene TRBV11-3; D is possibly TRBD1 (6 bases). V shed 5 bases and J shed 7 bases, with 24 bases lying between them. Germline CDR1 reads SGHNT; CDR2 reads YENEEA. This CDR3 has 16 amino acids. The CDR3 reads CASSPTSLQGPTEQYF. The CDR3 nucleotides read TGTGCCAGCAGCCCGACATCATTACAGGGACCTACGGAGCAGTACTTC.

In its sample, this clone was seen once. This sequence joins TRBV7-3 and TRBJ2-5; 7 positions match TRBD1. V shed 2 bases and J 4 bases; nucleotides not matched to a gene: 10. The CDR3 has 16 amino acids. Germline CDR1 SGHTA, CDR2 FQGTGA. CDR3 in DNA: TGTGCCAGCAGCTTAGTCAGGACAGGAACGCCAGAGACCCAGTACTTC. It codes for CASSLVRTGTPETQYF.

The rearrangement links TRBV5-1 to TRBJ1-1; weak D call: TRBD1 (5 bases). Trimming took 7 bases from V and 9 from J, leaving 13 bases between them. The CDR3 covers 11 residues. CDR1 and CDR2 (germline): SGHRS, YFSETQ. The CDR3 here is CASSQGGKAFF. As DNA, the CDR3 is TGCGCCAGCTCTCAGGGTGGGAAAGCTTTCTTT.

This clone was picked up a small number of times. The V gene is TRBV19, the J gene TRBJ1-5; D unclear. The V gene lost 3 bases and the J gene lost 3 bases, with 9 bases spanning the gap. CDR3 size: 14 residues. The germline gives CDR1 LNHDA, CDR2 SQIVND (reference sequence). The CDR3 bases are TGTGCCAGTAGTATTCCCCGACTCAATCAGCCCCAGCATTTT. Translating it yields CASSIPRLNQPQHF.

This rearrangement joins TRBV5-1 to TRBJ2-3; TRBD2 is a possible D gene (5 bases). The CDR3 is made up of 14 amino acids. V was shortened by 3 bases and J by 2 bases, with 10 bases between the two germline ends. In germline, CDR1 is SGHRS, CDR2 YFSETQ. The CDR3 DNA reads TGCGCCAGCAGCTCCCCCGGGGACACAGATACGCAGTATTTT. Amino acids: CASSSPGDTDTQYF. Full variable domain (remainder filled in from reference TRBV5-1 and TRBJ2-3): KAGVTQTPRYLIKTRGQQVTLSCSPISGHRSVSWYQQTPGQGLQFLFEYFSETQRNKGNFPGRFSGRQFSNSRSEMNVSTLELGDSALYLCASSSPGDTDTQYFGPGTRLTVL.

The gene calls are TRBV9 and TRBJ1-3; a possible D gene is TRBD1 (5 bases). Germline lookup yields CDR1 SGDLS and CDR2 YYNGEE. V was pared by 2 bases and J by 8 bases, with 11 bases between. The CDR3 runs to 13 residues. CDR3 sequence (DNA): TGTGCCAGCAGCGTGGCAGGGATGCACACCATATATTTT. Amino acid sequence: CASSVAGMHTIYF.

The chain couples TRBV6-5 to TRBJ2-2; D is unclear. V lost 4 bases and J 5 bases, leaving 5 bases between the germline ends. From germline, CDR1 is MNHEY and CDR2 SVGAGI. The CDR3 totals 12 residues. CDR3 region: CASSSLTGELFF. CDR3 DNA sequence: TGTGCCAGCAGTTCCCTGACCGGGGAGCTGTTTTTT.

V and J are TRBV4-1 and TRBJ1-4, with D unclear. The V gene's germline CDR1 is MGHRA and CDR2 YSYEKL. The V end was cut by 5 bases, the J end by 0 bases, with 7 bases between. CDR3 size: 14 residues. The CDR3 here is CASSSVSTNEKLFF. The DNA of the CDR3 is TGCGCCAGCAGCTCAGTTTCAACTAATGAAAAACTGTTTTTT.

The chain carries TRBV7-6 and TRBJ1-1, with 7 positions matching TRBD1. From germline, CDR1 is SGHVS and CDR2 FNYEAQ. J gave up 0 bases and V 3 bases, and 10 bases lay outside the gene matches. The CDR3 sequence is 17 residues long. The CDR3 loop is CASSFRSPGQLNTEAFF. Here the CDR3 DNA reads TGTGCCAGCAGCTTCCGGAGCCCGGGACAGCTGAACACTGAAGCTTTCTTT.

The CDR3 protein is CSVDSQGANYGYTF. In DNA, the CDR3 is TGCAGCGTTGACTCGCAGGGGGCCAACTATGGCTACACCTTC. The chain links TRBV29-1 to TRBJ1-2, with 8 bases that match TRBD1. After removal of 3 bases from V and 2 bases from J, the junction contained 5 bases not matched to a gene. CDR3 length: 14 amino acids. CDR1 is SQVTM and CDR2 is ANQGSEA in the germline V gene.

This clone occurred once. The V call is TRBV7-2, the J call TRBJ2-5, with D unresolved. CDR1 is SGHTA and CDR2 is FQGNSA in the germline V gene. V was cut by 0 bases and J by 2 bases, with 4 bases left in between. The CDR3 spans 13 residues. The CDR3: CASSLARQETQYF. The CDR3 DNA reads as TGTGCCAGCAGCTTAGCCAGACAAGAGACCCAGTACTTC.

V gene TRBV6-1 combines with J gene TRBJ2-3, with D tentatively TRBD2 (6 bases). The V and J ends lost 4 bases and 6 bases respectively, with 26 bases between them. The CDR3 length is 18 residues. The germline gives CDR1 MNHNS, CDR2 SASEGT. CDR3 in amino acids: CASSGLIVQLAVPDTQYF. The CDR3 nucleotides are TGTGCCAGCAGTGGGCTAATCGTACAACTAGCAGTCCCGGATACGCAGTATTTT.

V usage is TRBV7-9 and J usage is TRBJ2-5, with D tentatively TRBD2 (5 bases). The CDR3 runs to 15 residues. The germline gives CDR1 SEHNR, CDR2 FQNEAQ (reference sequence). V was shortened by 7 bases and J by 5 bases, with 20 bases between the two germline ends. CDR3 coding DNA: TGTGCCAGCAACCAACTAGTGGTCAGAGGGGAGACCCAGTACTTC. Protein sequence: CASNQLVVRGETQYF.

The chain has TRBV15 and TRBJ2-7, with TRBD1 identical over 7 bases. This CDR3 has 15 amino acids. Germline CDR1 is LNHNV and CDR2 is YYDKDF (reference sequence). V gave up 0 bases and J gave up 1 base; unmatched junction bases: 3. The CDR3 region is CATSRDRDSSYEQYF. For the CDR3, the DNA is TGTGCCACCAGCAGAGACCGGGACAGTTCCTACGAGCAGTACTTC.

The genes are TRBV6-4 and TRBJ1-2; D is unclear. This CDR3 is built from 13 residues. Deletions cut 5 bases from V and 5 bases from J, with 12 bases between. Germline loops: CDR1 MRHNA, CDR2 SNTAGT. CDR3 protein: CASSSQSGYGYTF. DNA of the CDR3: TGTGCCAGCAGTTCACAAAGCGGGTATGGCTACACCTTC.